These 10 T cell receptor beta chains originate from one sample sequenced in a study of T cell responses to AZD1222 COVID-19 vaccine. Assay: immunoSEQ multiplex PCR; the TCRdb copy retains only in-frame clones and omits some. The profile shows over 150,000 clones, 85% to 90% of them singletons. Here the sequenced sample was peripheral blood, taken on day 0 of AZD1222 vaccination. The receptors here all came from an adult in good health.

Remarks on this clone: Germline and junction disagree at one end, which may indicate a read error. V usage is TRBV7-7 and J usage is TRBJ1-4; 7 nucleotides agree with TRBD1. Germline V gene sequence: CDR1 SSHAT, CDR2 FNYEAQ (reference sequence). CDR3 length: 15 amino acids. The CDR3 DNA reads TGTGCTAGCAGCCTATCAGGGGGAGTGAATGAAAAACTGTTTTTT. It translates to CASSLSGGVNEKLFF.

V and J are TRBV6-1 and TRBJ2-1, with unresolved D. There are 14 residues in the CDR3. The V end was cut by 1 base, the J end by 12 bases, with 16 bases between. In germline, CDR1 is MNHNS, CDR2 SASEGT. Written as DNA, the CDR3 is TGTGCCAGCAGTGAAGAGGGCAGAGCCAGTGGGCAGTTCTTC. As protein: CASSEEGRASGQFF.

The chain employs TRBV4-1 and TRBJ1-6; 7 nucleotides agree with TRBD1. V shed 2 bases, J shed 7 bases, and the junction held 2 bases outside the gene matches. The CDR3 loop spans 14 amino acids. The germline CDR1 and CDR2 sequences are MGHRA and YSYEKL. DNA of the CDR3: TGCGCCAGCAGCCAACGGGACAGCAATTCACCCCTCCACTTT. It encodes CASSQRDSNSPLHF.

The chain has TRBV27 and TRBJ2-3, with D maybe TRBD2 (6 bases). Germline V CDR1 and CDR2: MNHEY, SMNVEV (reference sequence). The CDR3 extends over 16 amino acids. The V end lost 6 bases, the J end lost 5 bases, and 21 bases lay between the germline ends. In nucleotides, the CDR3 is TGTGCCAGCAGGGGGACTTCCCCTCTATTTGGAGATACGCAGTATTTT. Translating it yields CASRGTSPLFGDTQYF.

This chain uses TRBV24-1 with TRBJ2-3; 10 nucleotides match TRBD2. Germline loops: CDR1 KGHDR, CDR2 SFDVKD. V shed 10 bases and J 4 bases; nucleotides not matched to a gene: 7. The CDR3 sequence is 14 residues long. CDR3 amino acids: CATDSGRHADTQYF. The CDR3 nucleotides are TGTGCCACTGATAGCGGGAGGCACGCAGATACGCAGTATTTT.

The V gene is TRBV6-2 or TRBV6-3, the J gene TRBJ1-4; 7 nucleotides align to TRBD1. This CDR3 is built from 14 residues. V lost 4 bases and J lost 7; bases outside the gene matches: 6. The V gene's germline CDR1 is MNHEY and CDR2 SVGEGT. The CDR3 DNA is TGTGCCAGCAGTTCGGACAGGCGGGCTGAAAAACTGTTTTTT. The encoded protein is CASSSDRRAEKLFF.

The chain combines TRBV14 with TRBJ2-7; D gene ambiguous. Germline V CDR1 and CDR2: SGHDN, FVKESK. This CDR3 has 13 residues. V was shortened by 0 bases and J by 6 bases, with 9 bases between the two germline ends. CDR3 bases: TGTGCCAGCAGCCAAGACCCCGGATCCGAGCAGTACTTC. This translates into CASSQDPGSEQYF.

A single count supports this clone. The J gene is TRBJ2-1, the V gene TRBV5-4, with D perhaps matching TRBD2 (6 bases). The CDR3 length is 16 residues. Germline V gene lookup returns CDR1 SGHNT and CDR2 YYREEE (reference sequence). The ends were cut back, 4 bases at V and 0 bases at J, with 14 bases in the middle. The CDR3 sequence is CASSAPGTYSYNEQFF. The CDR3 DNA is TGTGCCAGCAGCGCCCCAGGGACTTACTCCTACAATGAGCAGTTCTTC. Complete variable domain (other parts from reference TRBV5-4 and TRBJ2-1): ETGVTQSPTHLIKTRGQQVTLRCSSQSGHNTVSWYQQALGQGPQFIFQYYREEENGRGNFPPRFSGLQFPNYSSELNVNALELDDSALYLCASSAPGTYSYNEQFFGPGTRLTVL.

As DNA, the CDR3 is TGTGCCAGCAGCCTTGGGGACAGAGATAACTATGGCTACACCTTC. Amino acids: CASSLGDRDNYGYTF. V usage is TRBV4-2 and J usage is TRBJ1-2; 7 positions match TRBD1. CDR1 is LGHNA and CDR2 is YNFKEQ in the germline V gene. The CDR3 is 15 amino acids. V was pared by 4 bases and J by 1 base, with 6 bases of the junction left unmatched.

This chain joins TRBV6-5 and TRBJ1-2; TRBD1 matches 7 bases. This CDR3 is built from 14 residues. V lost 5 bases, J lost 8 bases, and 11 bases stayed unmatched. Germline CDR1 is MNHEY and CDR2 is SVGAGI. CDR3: CASSRPDRVWGYTF. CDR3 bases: TGTGCCAGCAGTCGACCCGACAGGGTCTGGGGCTACACCTTC.